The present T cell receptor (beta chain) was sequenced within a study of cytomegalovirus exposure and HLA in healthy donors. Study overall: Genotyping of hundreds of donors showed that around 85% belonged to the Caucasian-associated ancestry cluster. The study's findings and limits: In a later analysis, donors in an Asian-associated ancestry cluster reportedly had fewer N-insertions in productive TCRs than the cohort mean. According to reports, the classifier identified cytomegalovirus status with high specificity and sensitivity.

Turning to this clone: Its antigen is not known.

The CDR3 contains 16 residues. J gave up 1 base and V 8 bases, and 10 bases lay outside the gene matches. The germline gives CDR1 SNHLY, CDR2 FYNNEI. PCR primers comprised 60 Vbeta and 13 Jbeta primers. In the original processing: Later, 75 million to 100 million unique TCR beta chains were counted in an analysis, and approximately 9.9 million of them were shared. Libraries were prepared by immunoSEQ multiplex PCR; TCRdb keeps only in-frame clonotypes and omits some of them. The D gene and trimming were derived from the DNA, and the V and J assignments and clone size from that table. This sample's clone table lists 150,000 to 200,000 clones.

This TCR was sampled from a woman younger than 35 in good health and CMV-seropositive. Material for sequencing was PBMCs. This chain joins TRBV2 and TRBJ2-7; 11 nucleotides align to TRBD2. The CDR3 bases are TGTGCCAGCTTGAAGGCAACTAGCGGGAGTTCCTACGAGCAGTACTTC. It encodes CASLKATSGSSYEQYF.